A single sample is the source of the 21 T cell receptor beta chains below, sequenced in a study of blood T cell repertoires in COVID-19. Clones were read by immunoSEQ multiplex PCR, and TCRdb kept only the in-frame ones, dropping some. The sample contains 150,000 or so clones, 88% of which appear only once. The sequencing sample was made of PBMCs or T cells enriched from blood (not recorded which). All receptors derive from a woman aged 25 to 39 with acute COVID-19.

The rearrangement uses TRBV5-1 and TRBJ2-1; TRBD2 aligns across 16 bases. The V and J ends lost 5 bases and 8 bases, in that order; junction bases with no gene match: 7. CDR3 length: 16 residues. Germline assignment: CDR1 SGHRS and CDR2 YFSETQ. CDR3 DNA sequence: TGCGCCAGCAGACCGCCGGGACTAGCGGGAGGGCATGAGCAGTTCTTC. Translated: CASRPPGLAGGHEQFF.

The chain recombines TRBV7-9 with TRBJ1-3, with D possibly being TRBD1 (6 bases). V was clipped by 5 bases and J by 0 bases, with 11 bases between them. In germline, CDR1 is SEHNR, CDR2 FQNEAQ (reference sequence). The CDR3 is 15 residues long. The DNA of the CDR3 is TGTGCCAGCAGCCCCTGGACAGTCTCTGGAAACACCATATATTTT. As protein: CASSPWTVSGNTIYF.

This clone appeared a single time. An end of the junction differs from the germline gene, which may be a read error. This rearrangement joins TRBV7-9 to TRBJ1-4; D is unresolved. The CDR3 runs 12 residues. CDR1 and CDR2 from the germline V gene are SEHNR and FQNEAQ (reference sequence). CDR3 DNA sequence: TGTGCCGGCAGCTTAGAAGCTGAAAAACTGTTTTTT. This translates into CAGSLEAEKLFF.

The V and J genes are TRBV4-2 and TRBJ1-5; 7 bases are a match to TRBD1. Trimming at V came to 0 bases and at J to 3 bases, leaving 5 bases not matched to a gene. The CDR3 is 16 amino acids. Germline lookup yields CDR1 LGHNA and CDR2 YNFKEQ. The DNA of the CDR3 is TGTGCCAGCAGCCAAGATCCGACAGGGTCCAATCAGCCCCAGCATTTT. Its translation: CASSQDPTGSNQPQHF.

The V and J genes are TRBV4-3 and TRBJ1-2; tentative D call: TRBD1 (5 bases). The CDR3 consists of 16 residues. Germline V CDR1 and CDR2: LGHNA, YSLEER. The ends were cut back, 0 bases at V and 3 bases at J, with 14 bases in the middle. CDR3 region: CASSQEAARVDYGYTF. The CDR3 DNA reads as TGCGCCAGCAGCCAAGAAGCCGCCAGGGTAGACTATGGCTACACCTTC.

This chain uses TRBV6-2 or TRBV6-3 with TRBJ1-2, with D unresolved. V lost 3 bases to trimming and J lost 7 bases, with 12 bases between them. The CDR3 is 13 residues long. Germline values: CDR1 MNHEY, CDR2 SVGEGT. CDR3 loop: CASSYGQEGGYTF. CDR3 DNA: TGTGCCAGCAGTTATGGGCAGGAAGGTGGCTACACCTTC.

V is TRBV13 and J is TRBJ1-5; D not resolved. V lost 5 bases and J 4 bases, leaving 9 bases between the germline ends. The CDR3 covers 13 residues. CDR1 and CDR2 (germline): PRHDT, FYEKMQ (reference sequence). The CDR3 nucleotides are TGTGCCAGCAGCCCATACCAGAATCAGCCCCAGCATTTT. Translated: CASSPYQNQPQHF.

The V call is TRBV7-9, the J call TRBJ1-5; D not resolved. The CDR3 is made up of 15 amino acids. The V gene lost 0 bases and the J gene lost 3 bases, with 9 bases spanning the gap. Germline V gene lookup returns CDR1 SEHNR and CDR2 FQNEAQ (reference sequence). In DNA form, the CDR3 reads TGTGCCAGCAGCTTAGCGCCAGGCCCCAATCAGCCCCAGCATTTT. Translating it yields CASSLAPGPNQPQHF.

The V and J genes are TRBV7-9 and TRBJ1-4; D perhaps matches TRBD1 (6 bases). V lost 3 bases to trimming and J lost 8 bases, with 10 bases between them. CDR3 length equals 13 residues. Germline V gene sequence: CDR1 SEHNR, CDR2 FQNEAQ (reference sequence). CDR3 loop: CASSFDTGEKLFF. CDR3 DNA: TGTGCCAGCAGCTTCGACACAGGGGAAAAACTGTTTTTT.

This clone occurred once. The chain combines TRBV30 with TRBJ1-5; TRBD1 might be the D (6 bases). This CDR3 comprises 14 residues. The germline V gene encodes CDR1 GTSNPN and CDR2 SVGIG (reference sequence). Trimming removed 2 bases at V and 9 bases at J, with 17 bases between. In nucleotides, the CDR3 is TGTGCCTGGAGTCCCGGGACACCGGGCGGGCCCCAGCATTTT. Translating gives CAWSPGTPGGPQHF. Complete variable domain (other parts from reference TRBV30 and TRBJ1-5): SQTIHQWPATLVQPVGSPLSLECTVEGTSNPNLYWYRQAAGRGLQLLFYSVGIGQISSEVPQNLSASRPQDRQFILSSKKLLLSDSGFYLCAWSPGTPGGPQHFGDGTRLSIL.

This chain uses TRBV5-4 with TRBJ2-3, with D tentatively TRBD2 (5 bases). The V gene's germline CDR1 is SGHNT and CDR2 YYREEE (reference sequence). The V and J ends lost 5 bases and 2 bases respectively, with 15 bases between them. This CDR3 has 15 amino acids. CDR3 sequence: CASRSLDFPTDTQYF. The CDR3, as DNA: TGTGCCAGCAGGAGCCTGGACTTTCCCACAGATACGCAGTATTTT.

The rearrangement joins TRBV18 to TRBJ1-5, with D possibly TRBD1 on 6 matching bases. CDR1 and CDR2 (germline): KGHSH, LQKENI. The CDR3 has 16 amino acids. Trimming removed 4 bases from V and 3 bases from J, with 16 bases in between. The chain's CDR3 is CASSQDGQIPNQPQHF. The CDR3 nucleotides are TGTGCCAGCTCACAGGACGGACAGATCCCCAATCAGCCCCAGCATTTT.

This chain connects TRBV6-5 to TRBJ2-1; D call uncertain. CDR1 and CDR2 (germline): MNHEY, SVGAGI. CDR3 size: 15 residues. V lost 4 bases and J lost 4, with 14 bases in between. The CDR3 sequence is CASSWASLRYNEQFF. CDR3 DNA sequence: TGTGCCAGCAGTTGGGCCTCACTGCGATACAATGAGCAGTTCTTC.

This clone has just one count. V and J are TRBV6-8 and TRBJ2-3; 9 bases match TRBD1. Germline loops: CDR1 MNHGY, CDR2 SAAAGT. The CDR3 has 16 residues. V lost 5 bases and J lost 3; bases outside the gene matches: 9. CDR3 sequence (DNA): TGTGCCAGCAGTCCCACTAGGGACAGGGAGACAGATACGCAGTATTTT. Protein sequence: CASSPTRDRETDTQYF.

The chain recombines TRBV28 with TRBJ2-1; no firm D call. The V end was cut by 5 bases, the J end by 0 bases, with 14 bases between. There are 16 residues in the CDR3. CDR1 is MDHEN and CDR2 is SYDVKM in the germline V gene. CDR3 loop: CASSTSRESSYNEQFF. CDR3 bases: TGTGCCAGCAGTACCTCTCGCGAGAGCTCCTACAATGAGCAGTTCTTC.

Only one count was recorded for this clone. CDR3 bases: TGTGCCAGCAGCTTGATGGGGCAGACTGAAGCTTTCTTT. As protein: CASSLMGQTEAFF. The chain employs TRBV11-1 and TRBJ1-1, with a weak D call TRBD1 (5 bases). Germline V CDR1 and CDR2: SGHAT, FQDESV (reference sequence). V gave up 3 bases and J gave up 5 bases, with 10 bases separating them. The CDR3 is 13 residues long.

In DNA, the CDR3 is TGTGCCAGCTCACCGGGGGCGGAGACCCCAGATGGCTACACCTTC. It codes for CASSPGAETPDGYTF. This sequence joins TRBV18 and TRBJ1-2, with D possibly matching TRBD1 (6 bases). Trimming stripped 3 bases from V and 6 bases from J, with 17 bases between. The CDR3 contains 15 residues. Germline V CDR1 and CDR2: KGHSH, LQKENI.

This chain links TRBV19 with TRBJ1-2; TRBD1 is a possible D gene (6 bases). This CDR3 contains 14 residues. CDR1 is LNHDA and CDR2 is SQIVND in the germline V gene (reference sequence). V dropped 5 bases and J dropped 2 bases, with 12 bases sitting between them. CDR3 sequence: CASSPGHENYGYTF. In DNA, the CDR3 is TGTGCCAGTAGTCCGGGACACGAAAACTATGGCTACACCTTC.

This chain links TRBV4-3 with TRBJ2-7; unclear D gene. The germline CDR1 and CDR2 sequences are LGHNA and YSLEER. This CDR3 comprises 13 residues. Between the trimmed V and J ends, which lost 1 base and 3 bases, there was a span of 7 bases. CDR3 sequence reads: CASSQGNGYEQYF. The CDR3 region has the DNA TGCGCCAGCAGCCAAGGTAACGGCTACGAGCAGTACTTC.

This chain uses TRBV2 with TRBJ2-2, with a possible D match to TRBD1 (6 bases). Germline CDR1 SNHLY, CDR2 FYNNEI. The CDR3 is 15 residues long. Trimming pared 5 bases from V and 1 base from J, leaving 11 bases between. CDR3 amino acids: CASSSQGLNTGELFF. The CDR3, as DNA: TGTGCCAGCAGTTCGCAGGGGCTGAACACCGGGGAGCTGTTTTTT. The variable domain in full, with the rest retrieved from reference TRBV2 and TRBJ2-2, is EPEVTQTPSHQVTQMGQEVILRCVPISNHLYFYWYRQILGQKVEFLVSFYNNEISEKSEIFDDQFSVERPDGSNFTLKIRSTKLEDSAMYFCASSSQGLNTGELFFGEGSRLTVL.

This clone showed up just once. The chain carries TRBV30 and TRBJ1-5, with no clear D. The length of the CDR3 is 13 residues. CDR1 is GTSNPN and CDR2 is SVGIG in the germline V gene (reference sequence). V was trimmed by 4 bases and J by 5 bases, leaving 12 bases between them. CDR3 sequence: CAWTHSDHQPQHF. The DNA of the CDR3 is TGTGCCTGGACCCACAGTGACCATCAGCCCCAGCATTTT.